These 19 T cell receptor beta chains came from one sample sequenced in a study of T cell responses to AZD1222 COVID-19 vaccine. Measured with immunoSEQ multiplex PCR; TCRdb has only the in-frame clones, and not every one. This sample carries some 170,000 clones, around 92% of them seen once, and the ten largest clones take 4.4%. Source: peripheral blood, taken on day 0 of MenACWY control vaccination. These receptor sequences come from an adult in good health.

In its sample, this clone was seen once. The gene calls are TRBV27 and TRBJ1-1; D possibly corresponds to TRBD1 (6 bases). Germline CDR1 and CDR2: MNHEY and SMNVEV (reference sequence). This CDR3 is built from 15 residues. Trimming took off 3 bases at V and 4 bases at J, with 15 bases between the two ends. The CDR3: CASSFGGALFTEAFF. CDR3 DNA: TGTGCCAGCAGTTTTGGGGGGGCTTTGTTCACTGAAGCTTTCTTT.

This clone has only one observation. CDR3 sequence reads: CATSDPTIPLDRNYGYTF. The CDR3 bases are TGTGCCACCAGTGACCCGACTATTCCTTTGGACAGGAACTATGGCTACACCTTC. The chain is built from TRBV24-1 and TRBJ1-2, with 7 positions matching TRBD1. The V gene's germline CDR1 is KGHDR and CDR2 SFDVKD. Germline trimming cut 4 bases from V and 2 bases from J; bases unmatched to any gene: 15. This CDR3 is 18 amino acids long.

The J gene is TRBJ2-1, the V gene TRBV28; TRBD2 matches 7 bases. CDR1 is MDHEN, CDR2 SYDVKM, per germline. V gave up 3 bases and J gave up 3 bases; unmatched junction bases: 5. The CDR3 extends over 15 amino acids. CDR3: CASSFRPSGYNEQFF. CDR3 DNA sequence: TGTGCCAGCAGTTTTCGTCCTAGCGGCTACAATGAGCAGTTCTTC.

The J gene is TRBJ2-4, the V gene TRBV5-1; no clear D. Trimming stripped 0 bases from V and 5 bases from J, with 9 bases between. Per germline, CDR1 SGHRS and CDR2 YFSETQ. The CDR3 has 14 residues. The CDR3 region is CASSLEADQNIQYF. In DNA, the CDR3 is TGCGCCAGCAGCTTGGAAGCAGACCAAAACATTCAGTACTTC.

This chain connects TRBV18 to TRBJ1-5; D is uncertain. Looked up from germline, CDR1 is KGHSH and CDR2 is LQKENI. V lost 6 bases, J lost 0 bases, and 15 bases lay in between. This CDR3 region has 16 residues. The CDR3 region is CASSRETEYSNQPQHF. The DNA of the CDR3 is TGTGCCAGCTCCCGAGAAACGGAATATAGCAATCAGCCCCAGCATTTT.

The chain carries TRBV6-5 and TRBJ2-7; D not certain. This CDR3 is built from 13 residues. Per germline, CDR1 MNHEY and CDR2 SVGAGI. V dropped 7 bases and J dropped 4 bases, with 14 bases sitting between them. The DNA for the CDR3 is TGTGCCAGCACCCGAACCCAGGCGTACGAGCAGTACTTC. Protein sequence: CASTRTQAYEQYF.

J is TRBJ1-1 and V is TRBV5-5, with a weak D call TRBD1 (6 bases). Germline lookup yields CDR1 SGHKS and CDR2 YYEKEE (reference sequence). The CDR3 covers 14 residues. Trimming shortened V by 5 bases and J by 4 bases, and 15 bases separated the two germline ends. The CDR3 sequence: CASSLQGLSTEAFF. CDR3 nucleotides: TGTGCCAGCAGTTTACAGGGCCTGAGCACTGAAGCTTTCTTT.

The chain is built from TRBV30 and TRBJ2-1, with 7 bases fitting TRBD2. Looked up from germline, CDR1 is GTSNPN and CDR2 is SVGIG (reference sequence). The trim removed 2 bases at V and 1 base at J, leaving 5 bases unmatched. This CDR3 contains 15 residues. Here the CDR3 DNA reads TGTGCCTGGAGTAGGCTAGCGGCTTCCTACAATGAGCAGTTCTTC. It yields the protein CAWSRLAASYNEQFF.

The chain recombines TRBV7-8 with TRBJ1-2; no clear D. CDR1 and CDR2 (germline): SGHVS, FQNEAQ. The V end lost 5 bases, the J end lost 4 bases, and 14 bases lay between the germline ends. The length of the CDR3 is 14 residues. CDR3: CASSVLGEVYGYTF. CDR3 in DNA: TGTGCCAGCAGCGTACTCGGGGAGGTCTATGGCTACACCTTC.

V usage is TRBV5-1 and J usage is TRBJ1-5, with no clear D. V was clipped by 2 bases and J by 4 bases, with 7 bases between them. In germline, CDR1 is SGHRS, CDR2 YFSETQ. The CDR3 contains 13 residues. Written as DNA, the CDR3 is TGCGCCAGCAGCTTCGGAGATAATCAGCCCCAGCATTTT. Translating gives CASSFGDNQPQHF. The full variable domain, rest sourced from reference TRBV5-1 and TRBJ1-5, is KAGVTQTPRYLIKTRGQQVTLSCSPISGHRSVSWYQQTPGQGLQFLFEYFSETQRNKGNFPGRFSGRQFSNSRSEMNVSTLELGDSALYLCASSFGDNQPQHFGDGTRLSIL.

Notes on this clone: The sample holds other DNA sequences that translate to the same CDR3. The chain combines TRBV28 with TRBJ1-1; maybe TRBD1 (6 bases). The V end lost 5 bases, the J end lost 8 bases, and 9 bases lay between the germline ends. The germline V gene has CDR1 MDHEN and CDR2 SYDVKM. This CDR3 spans 11 amino acids. The CDR3 DNA is TGTGCCAGCAGTCTTCAGGGGGAAGCTTTCTTT. As protein: CASSLQGEAFF.

CDR3 amino acids: CASSPKATSGSQKQYF. In DNA form, the CDR3 reads TGTGCCAGTAGTCCGAAAGCCACTAGCGGGAGCCAGAAGCAGTACTTC. The V and J genes are TRBV19 and TRBJ2-7; 11 bases agree with TRBD2. This CDR3 region has 16 residues. Germline trimming cut 5 bases from V and 8 bases from J; bases unmatched to any gene: 14. Germline loops: CDR1 LNHDA, CDR2 SQIVND (reference sequence).

The chain links TRBV6-1 to TRBJ2-7; 12 bases are shared with TRBD2. Germline CDR1 and CDR2: MNHNS and SASEGT. There are 16 residues in the CDR3. With V trimmed by 3 bases and J by 4 bases, 7 bases remained unmatched. The CDR3 coding sequence is TGTGCCAGCAGTGACCCACGGACTAGCGGGACTTACGAGCAGTACTTC. Translating gives CASSDPRTSGTYEQYF.

This chain joins TRBV19 and TRBJ1-4, with a possible D match to TRBD1 (6 bases). The germline CDR1 and CDR2 sequences are LNHDA and SQIVND (reference sequence). The CDR3 length is 19 residues. V was trimmed by 5 bases and J by 6 bases, leaving 28 bases between them. The CDR3 sequence: CASSDPQRQGGWIHEKLFF. The CDR3 DNA is TGTGCCAGTAGTGACCCTCAACGACAAGGGGGTTGGATCCATGAAAAACTGTTTTTT.

The J gene is TRBJ2-3, the V gene TRBV11-3; 7 bases align to TRBD2. V trimming: 5 bases; J trimming: 1 base; junction bases outside the gene matches: 6. The CDR3 consists of 15 residues. Germline V gene data show CDR1 as SGHNT and CDR2 as YENEEA. The CDR3 DNA is TGTGCCAGCAGCCCTGGGCTAGCGGGCACAGATACGCAGTATTTT. It yields the protein CASSPGLAGTDTQYF. Filled out from reference TRBV11-3 and TRBJ2-3, the complete variable domain reads EAGVVQSPRYKIIEKKQPVAFWCNPISGHNTLYWYLQNLGQGPELLIRYENEEAVDDSQLPKDRFSAERLKGVDSTLKIQPAELGDSAVYLCASSPGLAGTDTQYFGPGTRLTVL.

CDR3: CASSLQPGEWEKLFF. Written as DNA, the CDR3 is TGTGCCAGCAGTTTACAGCCAGGCGAGTGGGAAAAACTGTTTTTT. J is TRBJ1-4 and V is TRBV27, with unresolved D. V was trimmed by 2 bases and J by 8 bases, leaving 15 bases between them. This CDR3 has 15 residues. Germline lookup yields CDR1 MNHEY and CDR2 SMNVEV (reference sequence).

The chain joins TRBV9 to TRBJ1-3; TRBD1 matches 7 bases. CDR3 size: 15 residues. CDR1 is SGDLS and CDR2 is YYNGEE in the germline V gene. Germline trimming cut 4 bases from V and 1 base from J; bases unmatched to any gene: 5. The CDR3 coding sequence is TGTGCCAGCAGCTTAGGGACAGTATCTGGAAACACCATATATTTT. This codes for CASSLGTVSGNTIYF.

The CDR3 DNA follows: TGTGCCAGCAGAGGTGGGGGCGGGCAGCCCCAGCATTTT. This translates into CASRGGGGQPQHF. This chain links TRBV12-3 or TRBV12-4 with TRBJ1-5; possible D gene TRBD1, 6 bases. The CDR3 sequence is 13 residues long. V shed 6 bases and J shed 7 bases, with 13 bases lying between them.

The chain uses TRBV19 and TRBJ2-2; TRBD2 matches at 12 bases. After removal of 11 bases from V and 4 bases from J, the junction contained 11 bases not matched to a gene. The CDR3 covers 16 residues. CDR1 and CDR2 from the germline V gene are LNHDA and SQIVND (reference sequence). CDR3: CAGRSLAGGPTGELFF. CDR3 nucleotides: TGTGCCGGTCGGTCCCTAGCGGGAGGGCCCACCGGGGAGCTGTTTTTT.